This T cell receptor (beta chain) derives from a study of cytomegalovirus exposure and HLA in healthy donors. The PCR was carried out with 60 Vbeta primers and 13 Jbeta primers. Measured with immunoSEQ multiplex PCR; TCRdb has only the in-frame clones, and not every one. The sample shows roughly 110,000 clones, roughly 80% of them seen only once. At the time of sampling, donors were nominally healthy, though unrecorded immune exposures were likely. The CDR3 runs to 13 residues. Trimming removed 2 bases from V and 7 bases from J, with 12 bases in between. The germline gives CDR1 GTSNPN, CDR2 SVGIG (reference sequence).

What was sequenced was PBMCs. The chain is built from TRBV30 and TRBJ1-5; D perhaps matches TRBD1 (5 bases). This receptor was identified in a man in his sixties in good health and CMV-seronegative. The CDR3 spells CAWSRGERQPQHF. The CDR3 DNA is TGTGCCTGGAGTCGGGGGGAAAGGCAGCCCCAGCATTTT.